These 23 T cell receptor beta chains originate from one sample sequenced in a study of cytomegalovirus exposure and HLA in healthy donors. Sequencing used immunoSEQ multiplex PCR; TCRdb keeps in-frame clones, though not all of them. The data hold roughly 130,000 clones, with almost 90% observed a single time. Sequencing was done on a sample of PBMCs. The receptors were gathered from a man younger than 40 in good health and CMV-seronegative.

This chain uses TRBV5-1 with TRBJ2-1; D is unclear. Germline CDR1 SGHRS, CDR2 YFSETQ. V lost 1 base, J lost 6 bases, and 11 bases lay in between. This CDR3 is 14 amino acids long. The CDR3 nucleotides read TGCGCCAGCAGCTTGCCCACCGCGCGCAATGAGCAGTTCTTC. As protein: CASSLPTARNEQFF.

As DNA, the CDR3 is TGCGCCAGCAGCCAAGGGCGGGGGCTAGTCACTGAAGCTTTCTTT. Residues: CASSQGRGLVTEAFF. The V call is TRBV4-3, the J call TRBJ1-1, with TRBD1 as a possible D gene (6 bases). The CDR3 extends over 15 amino acids. The germline gives CDR1 LGHNA, CDR2 YSLEER. Trimming took 1 base from V and 4 from J, leaving 13 bases between them.

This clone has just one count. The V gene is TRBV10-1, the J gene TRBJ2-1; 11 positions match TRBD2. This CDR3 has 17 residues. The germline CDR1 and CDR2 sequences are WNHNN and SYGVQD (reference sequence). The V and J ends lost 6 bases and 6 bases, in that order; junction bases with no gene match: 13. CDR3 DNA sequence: TGCGCCAGCAGCGAGACGATCCCGACTAGCGGGATCAATGAGCAGTTCTTC. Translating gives CASSETIPTSGINEQFF.

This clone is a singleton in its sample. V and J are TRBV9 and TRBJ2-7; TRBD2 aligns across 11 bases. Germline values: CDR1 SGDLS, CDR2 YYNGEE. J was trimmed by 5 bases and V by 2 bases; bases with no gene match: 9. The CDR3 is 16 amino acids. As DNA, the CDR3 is TGTGCCAGCAGCGTTAGTAGCGGGAGGGTTGGGCACGAGCAGTACTTC. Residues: CASSVSSGRVGHEQYF.

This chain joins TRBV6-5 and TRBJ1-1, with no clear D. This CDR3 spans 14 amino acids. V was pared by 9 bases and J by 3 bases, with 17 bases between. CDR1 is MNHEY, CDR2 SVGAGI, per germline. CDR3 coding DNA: TGTGCCAGTCACGGGAGGGCTGGGTACACTGAAGCTTTCTTT. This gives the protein CASHGRAGYTEAFF.

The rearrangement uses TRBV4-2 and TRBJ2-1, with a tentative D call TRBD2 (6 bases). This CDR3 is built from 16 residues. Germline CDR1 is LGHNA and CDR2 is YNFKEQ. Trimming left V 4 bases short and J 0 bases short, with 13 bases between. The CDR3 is CASSRDFSSSYNEQFF. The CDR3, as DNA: TGTGCCAGCAGCCGGGACTTCTCGAGCTCCTACAATGAGCAGTTCTTC.

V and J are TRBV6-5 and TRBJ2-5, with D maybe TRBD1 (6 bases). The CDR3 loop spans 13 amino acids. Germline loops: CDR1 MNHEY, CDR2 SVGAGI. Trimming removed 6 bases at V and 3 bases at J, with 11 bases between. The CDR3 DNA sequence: TGTGCCAGCAGCAGAACAGGGAAAGAGACCCAGTACTTC. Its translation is CASSRTGKETQYF.

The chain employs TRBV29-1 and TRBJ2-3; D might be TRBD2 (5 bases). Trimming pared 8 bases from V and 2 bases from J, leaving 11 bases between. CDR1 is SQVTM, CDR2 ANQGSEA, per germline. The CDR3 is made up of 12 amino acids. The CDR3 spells CSKREFTDTQYF. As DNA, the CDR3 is TGCAGCAAAAGGGAGTTCACAGATACGCAGTATTTT.

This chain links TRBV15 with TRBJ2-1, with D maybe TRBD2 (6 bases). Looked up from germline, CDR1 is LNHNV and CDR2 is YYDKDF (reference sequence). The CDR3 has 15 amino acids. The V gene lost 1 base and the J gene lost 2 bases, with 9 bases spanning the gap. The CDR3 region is CATSRVPGAYNEQFF. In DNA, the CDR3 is TGTGCCACCAGCAGAGTCCCGGGGGCCTACAATGAGCAGTTCTTC.

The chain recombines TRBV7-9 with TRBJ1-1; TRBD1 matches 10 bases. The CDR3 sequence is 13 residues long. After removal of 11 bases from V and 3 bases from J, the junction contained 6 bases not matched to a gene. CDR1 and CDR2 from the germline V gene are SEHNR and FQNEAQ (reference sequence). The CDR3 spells CAGQGGLYTEAFF. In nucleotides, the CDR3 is TGTGCCGGACAGGGGGGTCTCTACACTGAAGCTTTCTTT.

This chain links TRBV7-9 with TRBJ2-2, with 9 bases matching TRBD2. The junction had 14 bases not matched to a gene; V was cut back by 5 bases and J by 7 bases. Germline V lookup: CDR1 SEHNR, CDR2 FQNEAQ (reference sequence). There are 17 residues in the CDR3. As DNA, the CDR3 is TGTGCCAGCAGCAACCCGGGACTAGCATTTTTAGGCGGGGAGCTGTTTTTT. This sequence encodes CASSNPGLAFLGGELFF.

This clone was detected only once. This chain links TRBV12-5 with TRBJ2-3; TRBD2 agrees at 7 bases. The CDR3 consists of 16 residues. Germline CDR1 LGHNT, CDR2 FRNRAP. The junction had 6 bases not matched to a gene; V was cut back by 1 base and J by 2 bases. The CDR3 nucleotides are TGTGCTAGTGGTTTGGCTAGCGGATCCCTCACAGATACGCAGTATTTT. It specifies CASGLASGSLTDTQYF.

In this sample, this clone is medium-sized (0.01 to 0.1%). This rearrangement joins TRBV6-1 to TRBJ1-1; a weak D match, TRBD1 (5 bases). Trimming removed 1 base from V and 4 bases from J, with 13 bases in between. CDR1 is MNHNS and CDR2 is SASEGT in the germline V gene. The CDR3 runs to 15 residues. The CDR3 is CASSEVGGGSTEAFF. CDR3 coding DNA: TGTGCCAGCAGTGAAGTTGGGGGGGGGAGCACTGAAGCTTTCTTT.

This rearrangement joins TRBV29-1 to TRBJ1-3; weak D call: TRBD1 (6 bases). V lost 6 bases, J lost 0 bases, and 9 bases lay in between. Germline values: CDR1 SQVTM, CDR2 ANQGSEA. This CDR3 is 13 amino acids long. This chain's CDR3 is CSVDSNSGNTIYF. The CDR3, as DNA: TGCAGCGTGGACAGTAACTCTGGAAACACCATATATTTT.

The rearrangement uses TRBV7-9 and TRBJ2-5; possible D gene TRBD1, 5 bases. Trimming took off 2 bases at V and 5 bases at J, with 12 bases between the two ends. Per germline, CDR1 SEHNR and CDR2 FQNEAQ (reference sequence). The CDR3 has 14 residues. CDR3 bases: TGTGCCAGCAGCTTACAGGGATTTTCGGAGACCCAGTACTTC. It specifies CASSLQGFSETQYF.

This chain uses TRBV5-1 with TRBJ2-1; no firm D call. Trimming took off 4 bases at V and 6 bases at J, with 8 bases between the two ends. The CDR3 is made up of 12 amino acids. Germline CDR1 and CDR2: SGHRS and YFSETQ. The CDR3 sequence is CASSQNSNEQFF. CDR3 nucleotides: TGCGCCAGCAGCCAGAACAGCAATGAGCAGTTCTTC.

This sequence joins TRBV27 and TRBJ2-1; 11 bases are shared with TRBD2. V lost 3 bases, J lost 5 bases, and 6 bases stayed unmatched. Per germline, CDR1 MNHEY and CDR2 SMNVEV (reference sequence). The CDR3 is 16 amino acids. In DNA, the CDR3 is TGTGCCAGCAGTTTTAGCGGGAGGGCCGCCGACAATGAGCAGTTCTTC. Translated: CASSFSGRAADNEQFF.

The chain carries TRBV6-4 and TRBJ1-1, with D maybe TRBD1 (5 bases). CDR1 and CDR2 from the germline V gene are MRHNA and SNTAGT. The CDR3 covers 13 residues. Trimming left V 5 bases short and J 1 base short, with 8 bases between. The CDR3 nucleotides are TGTGCCAGCAGTAGCAGGGAGAACACTGAAGCTTTCTTT. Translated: CASSSRENTEAFF.

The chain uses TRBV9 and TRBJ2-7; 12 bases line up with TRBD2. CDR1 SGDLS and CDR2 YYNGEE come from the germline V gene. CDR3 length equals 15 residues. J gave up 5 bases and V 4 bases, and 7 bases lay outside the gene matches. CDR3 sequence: CASSPRLAGVNEQYF. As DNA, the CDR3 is TGTGCCAGCAGCCCGAGACTAGCGGGAGTCAACGAGCAGTACTTC.

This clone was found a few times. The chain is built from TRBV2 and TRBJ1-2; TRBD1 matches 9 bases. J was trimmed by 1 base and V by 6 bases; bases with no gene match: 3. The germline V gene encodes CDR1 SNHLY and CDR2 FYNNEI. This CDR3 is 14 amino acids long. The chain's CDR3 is CASRHRGLNYGYTF. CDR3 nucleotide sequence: TGTGCCAGCAGGCACAGGGGGCTTAACTATGGCTACACCTTC.

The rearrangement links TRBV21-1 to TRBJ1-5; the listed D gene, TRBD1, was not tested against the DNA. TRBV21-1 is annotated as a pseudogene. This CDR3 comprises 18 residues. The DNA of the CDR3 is TGTGCCAGCAGCAGAGATCCGGGACAGATAGTTAGCAATCAGCCCCAGCATTTT. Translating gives CASSRDPGQIVSNQPQHF.

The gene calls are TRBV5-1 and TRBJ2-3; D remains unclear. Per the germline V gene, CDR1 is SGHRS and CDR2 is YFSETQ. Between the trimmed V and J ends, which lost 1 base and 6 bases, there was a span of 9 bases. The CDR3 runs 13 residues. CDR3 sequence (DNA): TGCGCCAGCAGCTTGAGGTCAGCGGATACGCAGTATTTT. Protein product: CASSLRSADTQYF.

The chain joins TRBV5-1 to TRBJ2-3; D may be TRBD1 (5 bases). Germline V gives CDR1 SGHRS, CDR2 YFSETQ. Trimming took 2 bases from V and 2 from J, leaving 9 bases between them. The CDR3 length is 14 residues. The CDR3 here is CASSFSGFTDTQYF. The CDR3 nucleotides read TGCGCCAGCAGCTTTTCAGGGTTCACAGATACGCAGTATTTT. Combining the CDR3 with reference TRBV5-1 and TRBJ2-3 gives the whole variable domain KAGVTQTPRYLIKTRGQQVTLSCSPISGHRSVSWYQQTPGQGLQFLFEYFSETQRNKGNFPGRFSGRQFSNSRSEMNVSTLELGDSALYLCASSFSGFTDTQYFGPGTRLTVL.